Listed below are T cell receptor beta chains from one sample, sequenced in a study of beta chain features in type 1 diabetes. Sequencing used immunoSEQ multiplex PCR; TCRdb keeps in-frame clones, though not all of them. The sample lists hundreds of thousands of clones; 15% were seen once. Sequencing used naive CD4+ T cells from blood. All receptors come from a man aged 18 to 29 with type 1 diabetes. Each CDR3 is given without its conserved first and last residue. Each record gives: V gene, CDR3 protein.

TRBV5-1	ASSLATSTDTQY
TRBV7-8	ASSLVRARDTEAF
TRBV5-4	ASSSWTGDSYEQY
TRBV15	ATSRVPTPDLRETQY
TRBV4-2	ASSQDLGGASRTEAF
TRBV29-1	SVEPGQYLHYGYT
TRBV5-4	ASSWHQPQH
TRBV19	ASRPTGLPDYGYT
TRBV28	ASSSPWTGSYEQY
TRBV5-4	ASSLGLGGGTYNEQF
TRBV6-5	ASSRPVAGNNEQF
TRBV5-4	ASSSAGWAYEQY
TRBV27	ASSLGFRENTQY
TRBV7-8	ASNQRGMGTGELF
TRBV30	AGEPGQVSREQY
TRBV15	ATSSSRGAQPY
TRBV30	AWSVAGSDTQY
TRBV30	AWSQGSNQPQH
TRBV5-1	ASSTFTQGVRTDTQY
TRBV2	ASIPRTGTSYEQY
TRBV28	ASSLWPEKRGYT
TRBV9	ASSPTSGMQETQY
TRBV28	ASRGTATLNEQF
TRBV7-9	ASSLSLLAYEQF
TRBV28	ASSLLAGGTDTQY
TRBV7-2	ASSLVYGNTEAF